This paragraph covers one TCR beta chain sequence. Its antigen is still unknown. This sample is drawn from a study of cytomegalovirus exposure and HLA in healthy donors. Points from the study as a whole: CMV serostatus was the only recorded immune exposure for donors.

The primer mix had 60 Vbeta and 13 Jbeta primers. Method: immunoSEQ multiplex PCR; TCRdb's copy keeps in-frame clones and lacks some. The sample yields 160,000 or so clones, around four fifths seen once. Sequenced: PBMCs. The TCR originated in a woman aged 18 to 35 in good health and CMV-seronegative.

The CDR3 here is CSVGGQGDFGELFF. For the CDR3, the DNA is TGCAGCGTTGGAGGACAGGGGGATTTCGGGGAGCTGTTTTTT. The rearrangement joins TRBV29-1 to TRBJ2-2; 10 positions agree with TRBD1. V lost 4 bases, J lost 7 bases, and 6 bases stayed unmatched. This CDR3 is built from 14 residues. CDR1 and CDR2 (germline): SQVTM, ANQGSEA.